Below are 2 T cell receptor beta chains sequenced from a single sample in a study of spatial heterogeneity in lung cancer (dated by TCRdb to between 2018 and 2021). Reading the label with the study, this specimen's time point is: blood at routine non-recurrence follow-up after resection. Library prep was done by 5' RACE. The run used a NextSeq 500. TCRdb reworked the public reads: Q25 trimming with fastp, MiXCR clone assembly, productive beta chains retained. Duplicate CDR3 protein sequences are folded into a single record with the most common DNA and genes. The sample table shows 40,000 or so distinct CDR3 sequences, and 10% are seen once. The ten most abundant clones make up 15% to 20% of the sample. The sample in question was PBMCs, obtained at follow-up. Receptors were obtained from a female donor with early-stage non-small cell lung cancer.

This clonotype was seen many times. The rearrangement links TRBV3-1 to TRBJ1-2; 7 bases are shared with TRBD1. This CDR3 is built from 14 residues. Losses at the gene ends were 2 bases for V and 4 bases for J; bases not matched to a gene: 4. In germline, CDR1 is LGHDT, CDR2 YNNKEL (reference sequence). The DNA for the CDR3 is TGTGCCAGCAGCCAACCCAGGGGGGCCTATGGCTACACCTTC. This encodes CASSQPRGAYGYTF.

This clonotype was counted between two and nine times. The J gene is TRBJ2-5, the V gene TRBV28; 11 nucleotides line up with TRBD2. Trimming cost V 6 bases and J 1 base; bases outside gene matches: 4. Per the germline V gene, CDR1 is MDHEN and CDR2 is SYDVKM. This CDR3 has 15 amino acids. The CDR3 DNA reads TGTGCCAGCAGAACTAGCGGGGGCCCCCAAGAGACCCAGTACTTC. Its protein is CASRTSGGPQETQYF.